The rows below give T cell receptor beta chains drawn from one sample of a study of T cell responses to AZD1222 COVID-19 vaccine. The data were produced by immunoSEQ multiplex PCR, yet TCRdb's version contains in-frame clones alone and is incomplete. The sample shows approximately 110,000 clones, around 84% of them seen only once. The starting material was peripheral blood, obtained on day 0 of AZD1222 vaccination. The source is an adult in good health. The CDR3 runs from the conserved cysteine through the conserved F or W. D genes are given only for firm matches. Only some rows state a clone size, as once, few, many or a class for expanded clones.

>TRBJ1-5|TRBV28|.|.
TGTGCCAGCAGTTTAGGGGGAGGGTATCAGCCCCAGCATTTT
CASSLGGGYQPQHF
>TRBJ1-6|TRBV3-1/TRBV3-2|.|once
TGTGCCAGCAGCCAAGTGGGGTATTCACCCCTCCACTTT
CASSQVGYSPLHF
>TRBJ2-5|TRBV6-6|.|.
TGTGCCAGCAGTTCCACTGGGGAGACCCAGTACTTC
CASSSTGETQYF
>TRBJ2-2|TRBV27|.|.
TGTGCCAGCAGTTTGGCGGTTACGAACACCGGGGAGCTGTTTTTT
CASSLAVTNTGELFF
>TRBJ1-3|TRBV12-3/TRBV12-4|.|.
TGTGCCAGCAGTTTCGGAAACACCATATATTTT
CASSFGNTIYF
>TRBJ2-5|TRBV5-4|.|.
TGTGCCAGCAGCTTGGGACAGCTCCAAGAGACCCAGTACTTC
CASSLGQLQETQYF
>TRBJ2-7|TRBV7-2|.|many
TGTGCCAGCAGCTCAGGGTGGGAGCAGTACTTC
CASSSGWEQYF
>TRBJ2-4|TRBV4-1|.|.
TGCGCCAGCAGCCAAGATTCCAGCGTAAACATTCAGTACTTC
CASSQDSSVNIQYF
>TRBJ1-2|TRBV3-1/TRBV3-2|TRBD1|once
TGTGCCAGCAGCCTCAACAGGGGTAGCTATGGCTACACCTTC
CASSLNRGSYGYTF
>TRBJ2-7|TRBV25-1|TRBD2|.
TGTGCCAGCAGTGAATTTGGGGGGGGTTGCTACGAGCAGTACTTC
CASSEFGGGCYEQYF
>TRBJ2-2|TRBV5-5|TRBD2|.
TGTGCCAGCAGCTCGGGGACTAGCAACACCGGGGAGCTGTTTTTT
CASSSGTSNTGELFF
>TRBJ2-5|TRBV7-2|TRBD1|.
TGTGCCAGCAGCTCTCAGACAGGGGGGGAGACCCAGTACTTC
CASSSQTGGETQYF
>TRBJ2-2|TRBV27|.|.
TGTGCCAGCAATTGGCTAGCCGGGAACACCGGGGAGCTGTTTTTT
CASNWLAGNTGELFF
>TRBJ2-3|TRBV5-1|TRBD2|.
TGCGCCAGCAGCTCGGGACTAGGCAGCACAGATACGCAGTATTTT
CASSSGLGSTDTQYF
>TRBJ2-2|TRBV7-9|.|.
TGTGCCAGCAGCTTAGCCCTCTCGACGGCCAGTAACACCGGGGAGCTGTTTTTT
CASSLALSTASNTGELFF
>TRBJ2-7|TRBV9|TRBD2|few
TGTGCCAGCAGCGTAGTAAAATCACTAGCGGGGGTTCCCGAGGGCTCCTCCTACGAGCAGTACTTC
CASSVVKSLAGVPEGSSYEQYF
>TRBJ2-3|TRBV10-3|.|.
TGTGCCATCAGTGAGGGGGCAGATACGCAGTATTTT
CAISEGADTQYF
>TRBJ2-2|TRBV7-2|TRBD2|.
TGTGCCAGCAGCCCCTCTAGCGGGACGAACACCGGGGAGCTGTTTTTT
CASSPSSGTNTGELFF
>TRBJ1-3|TRBV7-8|.|.
TGTGCCAGCAGCTTAGTAGCAGGCGGAAACACCATATATTTT
CASSLVAGGNTIYF
>TRBJ1-3|TRBV28|.|once
TGTGCCAGCAGTTTAAACGCAGGCCACTCTGGAAACACCATATATTTT
CASSLNAGHSGNTIYF
>TRBJ2-7|TRBV11-1|.|.
TGTGCCAGCAGCTCCCTCCCGGGCTACGAGCAGTACTTC
CASSSLPGYEQYF
>TRBJ2-7|TRBV2|.|once
TGTGCCAGCAGTGAAGAGGGGACACGTCTTTACGAGCAGTACTTC
CASSEEGTRLYEQYF
>TRBJ2-3|TRBV4-3|.|.
TGCGCCAGCAGCCAAGTGTGGGGGGATACGCAGTATTTT
CASSQVWGDTQYF
>TRBJ1-1|TRBV12-3/TRBV12-4|.|.
TGTGCCAGCAGTTCCTCGGGGGGACGAGCTTTCTTT
CASSSSGGRAFF
>TRBJ2-3|TRBV15|.|.
TGTGCCACCAGCAGAAATCAGGGCACAGATACGCAGTATTTT
CATSRNQGTDTQYF
>TRBJ2-3|TRBV6-5|.|.
TGTGCCAGCAGAGCCGACTACGCGGGGGATACGCAGTATTTT
CASRADYAGDTQYF
>TRBJ1-6|TRBV9|.|.
TGTGCCAGCAGCGTCAGGGTCTCGAATTCACCCCTCCACTTT
CASSVRVSNSPLHF
>TRBJ2-2|TRBV18|TRBD2|.
TGTGCCAGCTCACCACCTGGGACTAGCGGAACCGGGGAGCTGTTTTTT
CASSPPGTSGTGELFF
>TRBJ1-2|TRBV5-1|.|.
TGCGCCAGCAGCTTACGACAGACATTCCCCTATGGCTACACCTTC
CASSLRQTFPYGYTF
>TRBJ1-2|TRBV6-1|TRBD1|.
TGTGCCAGCAGTGAGGCAGGGGGCGGCTATGGCTACACCTTC
CASSEAGGGYGYTF
>TRBJ2-2|TRBV3-1/TRBV3-2|TRBD2|.
TGTGCCAGCAGCCGCCTATATCCTGGACTAGCATTGGGGGAGCTGTTTTTT
CASSRLYPGLALGELFF
>TRBJ1-2|TRBV7-9|TRBD1|.
TGTGCCAGCAGCCAGGGACAGAACTATGGCTACACCTTC
CASSQGQNYGYTF
>TRBJ1-6|TRBV4-1|.|.
TGCGCCAGCAGCCAAGAGGGAGACCCGGGGGGTTCACCCCTCCACTTT
CASSQEGDPGGSPLHF
>TRBJ1-5|TRBV28|.|few
TGTGCCAGCAGTTTACGGACCGGTGAGGGCAATCAGCCCCAGCATTTT
CASSLRTGEGNQPQHF
>TRBJ2-1|TRBV5-8|TRBD1|.
TGTGCCAGCAGCGAATACCCTTCCGGACAGGGATACAATGAGCAGTTCTTC
CASSEYPSGQGYNEQFF
>TRBJ2-1|TRBV2|TRBD1|.
TGTGCCAGCAGTGGCTCGACAGGGGGTGAGCAGTTCTTC
CASSGSTGGEQFF
>TRBJ1-3|TRBV11-2|.|.
TGTGCCAGCAGCTTTCCTGGGGGGAACACCATATATTTT
CASSFPGGNTIYF
>TRBJ2-2|TRBV24-1|.|.
TGTGCCACCTCAGTAGCCCGCGGGGTGGGGACCGGGGAGCTGTTTTTT
CATSVARGVGTGELFF
>TRBJ2-2|TRBV21-1|.|.
TGTGCCAGCAGCAGGGCCAGGGGGCGTAGCGGGGAGCTGTTTTTT
CASSRARGRSGELFF
>TRBJ1-1|TRBV30|.|.
TGTGCCTGGACAGGGAGGCCCACTGAAGCTTTCTTT
CAWTGRPTEAFF
>TRBJ2-7|TRBV7-9|.|.
TGTGCCAGCAGCTTAGCCGGGACCAAGGAGCAGTACTTC
CASSLAGTKEQYF
>TRBJ2-5|TRBV6-6|.|.
TGTGCCAGCAGCCCCTCAGGGATCGAGACCCAGTACTTC
CASSPSGIETQYF
>TRBJ1-6|TRBV7-9|TRBD1|once
TGTGCCAGCAGCTTATGGGCGGGACAGGGACCCTCACCCCTCCACTTT
CASSLWAGQGPSPLHF
>TRBJ1-1|TRBV28|.|.
TGTGCCAGCAGCCCGACCCCCAAGGACCACACTGAAGCTTTCTTT
CASSPTPKDHTEAFF
>TRBJ2-2|TRBV7-8|.|.
TGTGCCAGCAGCCTCTCCGGAGTGGGAGGATCACTAACCGGGGAGCTGTTTTTT
CASSLSGVGGSLTGELFF
>TRBJ1-2|TRBV19|.|few
TGTGCCAGTAGTATACCCGAGTCAGCAGGGCATGGCTACACCTTC
CASSIPESAGHGYTF
>TRBJ1-4|TRBV5-5|.|once
TGTGCCAGCAGCCAGAACACGGGTCCTAATGAAAAACTGTTTTTT
CASSQNTGPNEKLFF
>TRBJ2-4|TRBV28|TRBD2|.
TGTGCCAGCAGACGGACTAGCGGGAACTGGAACATTCAGTACTTC
CASRRTSGNWNIQYF
>TRBJ2-7|TRBV6-5|.|.
TGTGCCAGCAGTTTGTTCCGGGGTCCCTACGAGCAGTACTTC
CASSLFRGPYEQYF
>TRBJ2-7|TRBV6-5|.|few
TGTGCCAGCATCTATAGGGGCGGTACCTACGAGCAGTACTTC
CASIYRGGTYEQYF
>TRBJ1-5|TRBV11-2|.|.
TGTGCCAGCAGCGAGGGGGGAGGTCACGGTCAGCCCCAGCATTTT
CASSEGGGHGQPQHF
>TRBJ1-4|TRBV5-1|.|.
TGCGCCAGCAGCCGGGAGGCAAGTAATGAAAAACTGTTTTTT
CASSREASNEKLFF
>TRBJ1-3|TRBV2|.|.
TGTGCCAGCAGTGATGGGGGTTCCGGAAACACCATATATTTT
CASSDGGSGNTIYF
>TRBJ2-3|TRBV6-1|.|.
TGTGCCAGCAGTGAATCAAACGGAGAGGGAGATACGCAGTATTTT
CASSESNGEGDTQYF
>TRBJ1-1|TRBV10-3|.|.
TGTGCCATCGTACGAGGTTCGGGGGACACTGAAGCTTTCTTT
CAIVRGSGDTEAFF